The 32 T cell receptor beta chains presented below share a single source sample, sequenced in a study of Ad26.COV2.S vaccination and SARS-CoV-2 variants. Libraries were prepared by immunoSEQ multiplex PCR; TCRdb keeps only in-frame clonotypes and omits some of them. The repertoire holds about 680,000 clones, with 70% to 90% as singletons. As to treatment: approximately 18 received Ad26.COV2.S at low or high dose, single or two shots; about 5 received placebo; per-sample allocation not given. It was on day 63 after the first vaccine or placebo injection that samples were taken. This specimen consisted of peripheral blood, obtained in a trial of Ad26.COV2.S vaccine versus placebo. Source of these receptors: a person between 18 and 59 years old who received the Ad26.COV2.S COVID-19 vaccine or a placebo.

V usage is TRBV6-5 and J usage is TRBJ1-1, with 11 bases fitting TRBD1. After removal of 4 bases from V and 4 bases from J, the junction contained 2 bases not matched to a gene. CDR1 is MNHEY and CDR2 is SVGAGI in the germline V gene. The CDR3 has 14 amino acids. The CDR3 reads CASSWDRGATEAFF. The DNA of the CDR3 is TGTGCCAGCAGTTGGGACAGGGGGGCCACTGAAGCTTTCTTT.

The CDR3 region has the DNA TGTGCCAGCAGTACCCGGGACAGGGGAATGGGTGGCTACACCTTC. Translated: CASSTRDRGMGGYTF. This chain connects TRBV6-5 to TRBJ1-2; the match to TRBD1 covers 10 bases. The CDR3 is 15 amino acids. Germline values: CDR1 MNHEY, CDR2 SVGAGI. V trimming: 5 bases; J trimming: 7 bases; junction bases outside the gene matches: 10.

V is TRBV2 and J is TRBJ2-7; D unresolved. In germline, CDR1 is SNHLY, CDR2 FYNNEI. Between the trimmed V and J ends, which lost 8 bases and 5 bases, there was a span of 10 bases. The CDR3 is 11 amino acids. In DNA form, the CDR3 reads TGTGCCAGCGGCCGTTACGACGAGCAGTACTTC. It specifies CASGRYDEQYF.

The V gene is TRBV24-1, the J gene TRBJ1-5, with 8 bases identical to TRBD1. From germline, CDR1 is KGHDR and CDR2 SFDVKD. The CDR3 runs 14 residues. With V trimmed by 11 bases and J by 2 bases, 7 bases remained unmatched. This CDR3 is CAIAPGQGNQPQHF. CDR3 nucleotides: TGTGCCATCGCCCCGGGACAGGGCAATCAGCCCCAGCATTTT.

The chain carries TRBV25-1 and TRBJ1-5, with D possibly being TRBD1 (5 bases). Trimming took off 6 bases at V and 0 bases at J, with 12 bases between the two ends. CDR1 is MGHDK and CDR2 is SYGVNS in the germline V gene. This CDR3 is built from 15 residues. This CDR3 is CASRIQERSNQPQHF. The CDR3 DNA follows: TGTGCCAGCAGGATACAGGAGCGTAGCAATCAGCCCCAGCATTTT.

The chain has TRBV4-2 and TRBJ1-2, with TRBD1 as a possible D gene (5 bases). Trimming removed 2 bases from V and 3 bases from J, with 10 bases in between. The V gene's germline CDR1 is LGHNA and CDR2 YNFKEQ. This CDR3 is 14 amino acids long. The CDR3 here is CASSQLQGDYGYTF. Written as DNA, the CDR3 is TGTGCCAGCAGCCAACTCCAGGGAGACTATGGCTACACCTTC.

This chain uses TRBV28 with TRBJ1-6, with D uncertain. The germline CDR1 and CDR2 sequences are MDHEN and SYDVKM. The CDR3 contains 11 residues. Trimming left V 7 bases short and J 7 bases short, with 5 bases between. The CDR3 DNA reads TGTGCCAGCACTTCAAATTCACCCCTCCACTTT. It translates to CASTSNSPLHF.

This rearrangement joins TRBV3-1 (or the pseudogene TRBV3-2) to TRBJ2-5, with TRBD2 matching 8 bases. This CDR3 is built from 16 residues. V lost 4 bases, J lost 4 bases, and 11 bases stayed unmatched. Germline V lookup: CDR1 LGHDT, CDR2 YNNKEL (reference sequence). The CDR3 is CASSPRTSPYSETQYF. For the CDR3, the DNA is TGTGCCAGCAGCCCCCGGACTAGCCCCTACTCAGAGACCCAGTACTTC.

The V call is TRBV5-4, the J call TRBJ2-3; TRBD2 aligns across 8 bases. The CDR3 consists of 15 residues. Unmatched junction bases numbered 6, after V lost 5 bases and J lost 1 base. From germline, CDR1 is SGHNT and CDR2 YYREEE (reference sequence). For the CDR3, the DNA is TGTGCCAGCAGTAGTAGCGGGGTACGCACAGATACGCAGTATTTT. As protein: CASSSSGVRTDTQYF.

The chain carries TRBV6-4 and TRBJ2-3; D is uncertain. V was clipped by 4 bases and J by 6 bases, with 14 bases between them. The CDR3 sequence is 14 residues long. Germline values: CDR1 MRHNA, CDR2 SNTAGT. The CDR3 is CASSVSLTADTQYF. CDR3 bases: TGTGCCAGCAGTGTGTCCCTGACGGCGGATACGCAGTATTTT.

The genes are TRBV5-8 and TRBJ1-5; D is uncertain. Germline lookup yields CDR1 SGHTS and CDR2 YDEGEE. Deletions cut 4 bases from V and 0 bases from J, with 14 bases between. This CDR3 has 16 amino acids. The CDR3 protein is CASSRGTDYSNQPQHF. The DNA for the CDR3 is TGTGCCAGCAGCCGCGGAACCGATTATAGCAATCAGCCCCAGCATTTT.

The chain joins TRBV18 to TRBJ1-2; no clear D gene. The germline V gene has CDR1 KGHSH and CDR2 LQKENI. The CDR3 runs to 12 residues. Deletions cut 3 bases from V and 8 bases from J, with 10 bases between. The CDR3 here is CASSPSPGGYTF. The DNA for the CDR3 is TGTGCCAGCTCACCGTCTCCGGGCGGCTACACCTTC.

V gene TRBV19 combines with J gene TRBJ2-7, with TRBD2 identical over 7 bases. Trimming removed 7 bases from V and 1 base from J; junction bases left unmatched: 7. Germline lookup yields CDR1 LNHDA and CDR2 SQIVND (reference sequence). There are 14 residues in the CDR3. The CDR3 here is CASKKGGISYEQYF. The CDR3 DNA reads TGTGCCAGTAAGAAGGGAGGGATATCCTACGAGCAGTACTTC.

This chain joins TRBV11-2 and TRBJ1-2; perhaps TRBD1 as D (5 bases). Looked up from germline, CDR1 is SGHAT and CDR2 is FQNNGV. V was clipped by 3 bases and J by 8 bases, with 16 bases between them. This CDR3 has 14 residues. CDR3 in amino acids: CASSFATGPWGYTF. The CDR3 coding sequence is TGTGCCAGCAGCTTTGCAACAGGACCGTGGGGCTACACCTTC.

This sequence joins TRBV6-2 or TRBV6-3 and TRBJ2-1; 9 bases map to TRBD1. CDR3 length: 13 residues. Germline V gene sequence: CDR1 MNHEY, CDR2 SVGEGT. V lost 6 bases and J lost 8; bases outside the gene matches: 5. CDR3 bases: TGTGCCAGCAGCAGAGACAGGGGGGATGAGCAGTTCTTC. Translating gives CASSRDRGDEQFF.

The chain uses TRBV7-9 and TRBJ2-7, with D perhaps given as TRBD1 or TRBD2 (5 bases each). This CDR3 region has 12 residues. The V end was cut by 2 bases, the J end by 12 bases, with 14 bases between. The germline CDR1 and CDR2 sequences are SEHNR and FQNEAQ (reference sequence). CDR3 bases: TGTGCCAGCAGCTTATCTTCGGGGCCGCGGTACTTC. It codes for CASSLSSGPRYF.

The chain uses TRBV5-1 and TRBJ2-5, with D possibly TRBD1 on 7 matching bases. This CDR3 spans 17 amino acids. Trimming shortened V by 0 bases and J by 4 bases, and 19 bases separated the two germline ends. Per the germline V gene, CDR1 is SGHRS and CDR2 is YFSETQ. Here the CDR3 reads CASSLGSESQGGETQYF. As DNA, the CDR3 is TGCGCCAGCAGCTTGGGGAGCGAGAGTCAGGGGGGAGAGACCCAGTACTTC.

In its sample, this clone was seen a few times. CDR3: CASSPTGGDSSGNTIYF. The DNA of the CDR3 is TGTGCCAGCTCACCAACCGGAGGGGACAGCTCTGGAAACACCATATATTTT. This chain joins TRBV18 and TRBJ1-3, with 7 positions matching TRBD1. CDR3 size: 17 residues. V shed 2 bases, J shed 0 bases, and the junction held 7 bases outside the gene matches. Germline CDR1 KGHSH, CDR2 LQKENI.

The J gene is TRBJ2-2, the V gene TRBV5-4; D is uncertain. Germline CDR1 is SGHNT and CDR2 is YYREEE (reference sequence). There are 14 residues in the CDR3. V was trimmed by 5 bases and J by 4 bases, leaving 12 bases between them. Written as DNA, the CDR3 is TGTGCCAGCAGGCCACGTGACATCACCGGGGAGCTGTTTTTT. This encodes CASRPRDITGELFF.

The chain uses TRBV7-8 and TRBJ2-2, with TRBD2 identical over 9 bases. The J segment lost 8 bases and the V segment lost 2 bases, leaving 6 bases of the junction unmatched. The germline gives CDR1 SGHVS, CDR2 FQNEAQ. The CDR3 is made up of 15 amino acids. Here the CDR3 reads CASSLRSSGIGELFF. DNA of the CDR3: TGTGCCAGCAGCTTAAGGTCTAGCGGGATTGGGGAGCTGTTTTTT.

The chain's CDR3 is CASSSGAVGSPLHF. The CDR3 DNA sequence: TGTGCCAGCAGTTCCGGTGCTGTTGGTTCACCCCTCCACTTT. The chain employs TRBV27 and TRBJ1-6; D ambiguous. CDR1 and CDR2 from the germline V gene are MNHEY and SMNVEV (reference sequence). The length of the CDR3 is 14 residues. V lost 4 bases and J lost 9, with 13 bases in between.

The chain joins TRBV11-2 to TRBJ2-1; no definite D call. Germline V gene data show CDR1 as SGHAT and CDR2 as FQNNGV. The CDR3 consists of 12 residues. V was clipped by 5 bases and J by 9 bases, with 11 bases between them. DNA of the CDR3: TGTGCCAGCAGCCCTTTTCCAGGTGAGCAGTTCTTC. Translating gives CASSPFPGEQFF.

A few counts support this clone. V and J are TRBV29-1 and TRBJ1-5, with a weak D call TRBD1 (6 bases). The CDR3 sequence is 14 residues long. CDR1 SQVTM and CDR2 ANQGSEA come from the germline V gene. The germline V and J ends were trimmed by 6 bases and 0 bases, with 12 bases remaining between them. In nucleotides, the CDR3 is TGCAGCGTCAAGTCAGGGGCTAGCAATCAGCCCCAGCATTTT. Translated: CSVKSGASNQPQHF.

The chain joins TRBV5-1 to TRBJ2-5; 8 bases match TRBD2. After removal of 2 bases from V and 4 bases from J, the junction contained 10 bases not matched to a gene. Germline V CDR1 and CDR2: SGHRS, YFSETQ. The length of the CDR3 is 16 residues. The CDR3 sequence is CASSLGTGGRGETQYF. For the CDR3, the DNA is TGCGCCAGCAGCTTAGGTACGGGAGGGCGAGGAGAGACCCAGTACTTC.

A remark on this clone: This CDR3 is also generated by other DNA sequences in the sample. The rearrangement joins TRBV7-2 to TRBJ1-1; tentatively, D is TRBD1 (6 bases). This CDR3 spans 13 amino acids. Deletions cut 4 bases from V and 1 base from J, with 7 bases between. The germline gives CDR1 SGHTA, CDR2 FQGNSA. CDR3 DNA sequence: TGTGCCAGCAGCTCGGGACAGAACACTGAAGCTTTCTTT. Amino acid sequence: CASSSGQNTEAFF.

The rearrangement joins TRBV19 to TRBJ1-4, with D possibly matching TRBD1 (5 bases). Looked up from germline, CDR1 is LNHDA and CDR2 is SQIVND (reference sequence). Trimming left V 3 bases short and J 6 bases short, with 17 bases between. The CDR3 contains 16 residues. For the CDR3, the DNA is TGTGCCAGTAGTATCACCGGGGGAGGGCGCGATGAAAAACTGTTTTTT. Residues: CASSITGGGRDEKLFF.

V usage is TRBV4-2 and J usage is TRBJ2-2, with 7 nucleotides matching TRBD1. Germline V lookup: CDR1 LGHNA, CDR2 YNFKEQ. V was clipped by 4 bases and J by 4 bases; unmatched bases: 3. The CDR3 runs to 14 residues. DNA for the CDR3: TGTGCCAGCAGCCTTACAGGGGTCACCGGGGAGCTGTTTTTT. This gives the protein CASSLTGVTGELFF.

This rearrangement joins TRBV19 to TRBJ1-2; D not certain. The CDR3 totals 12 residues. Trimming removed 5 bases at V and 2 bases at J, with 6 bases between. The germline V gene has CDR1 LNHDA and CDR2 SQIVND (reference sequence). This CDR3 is CASSHGNYGYTF. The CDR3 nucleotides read TGTGCCAGTAGTCATGGCAACTATGGCTACACCTTC.

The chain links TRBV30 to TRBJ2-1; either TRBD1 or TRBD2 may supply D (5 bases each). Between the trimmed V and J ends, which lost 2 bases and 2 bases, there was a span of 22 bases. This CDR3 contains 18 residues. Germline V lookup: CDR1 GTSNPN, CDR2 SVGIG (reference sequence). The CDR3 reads CAWSPLYVGTHTYNEQFF. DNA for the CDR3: TGTGCCTGGAGTCCTCTGTATGTGGGGACCCACACCTACAATGAGCAGTTCTTC.

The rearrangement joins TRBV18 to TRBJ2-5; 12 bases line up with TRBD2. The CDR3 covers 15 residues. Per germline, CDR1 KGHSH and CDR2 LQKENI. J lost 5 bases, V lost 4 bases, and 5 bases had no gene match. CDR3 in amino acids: CASSLPGLAGETQYF. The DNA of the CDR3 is TGTGCCAGCTCACTCCCGGGACTAGCGGGTGAGACCCAGTACTTC.

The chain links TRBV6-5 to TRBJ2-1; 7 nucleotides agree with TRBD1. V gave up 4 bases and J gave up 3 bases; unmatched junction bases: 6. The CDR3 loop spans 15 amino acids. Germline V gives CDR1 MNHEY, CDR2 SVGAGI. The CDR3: CASSLTGNFYNEQFF. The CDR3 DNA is TGTGCCAGCAGTTTGACAGGGAATTTCTACAATGAGCAGTTCTTC.

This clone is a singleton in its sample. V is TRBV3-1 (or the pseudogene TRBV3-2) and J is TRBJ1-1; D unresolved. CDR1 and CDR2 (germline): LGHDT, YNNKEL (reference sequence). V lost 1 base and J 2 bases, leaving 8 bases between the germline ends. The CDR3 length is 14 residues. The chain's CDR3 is CASSQVSDNTEAFF. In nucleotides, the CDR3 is TGTGCCAGCAGCCAAGTAAGCGATAACACTGAAGCTTTCTTT.